The clone carrying this T cell receptor (beta chain) was detected only a few times. What it binds is unknown. Conversion of TCR transcripts into cDNA relied on 5'RACE template switching, which added a universal primer site and UMIs. TCRdb passed the 5' RACE reads through MiXCR, listing each CDR3 protein once. The sample has around 310,000 distinct CDR3 sequences; approximately 4.3% are singletons. This specimen comes from a study of T cells after yellow fever vaccination. Study background: With SMART-Seq v4 Ultra Low Input, the fractions containing low cell numbers were prepared.

Study-wide results and limits: After the booster, approximately 95% of CD4 and about nine tenths of CD8 primary-response clones were re-detected.

The germline CDR1 and CDR2 sequences are MNHEY and SVGEGT. The ends were cut back, 5 bases at V and 6 bases at J, with 16 bases in the middle. The CDR3 spans 14 residues. The sample in question was PBMCs, obtained 15 days after the yellow fever booster vaccination. This rearrangement joins TRBV6-2 or TRBV6-3 to TRBJ1-2; a weak D match, TRBD1 (5 bases). The clonotype was recovered from a man between 18 and 29 years old who received the YFV17D yellow fever vaccine. CDR3 nucleotides: TGTGCCAGCAGTGACAGACGAGAATTCGATGGCTACACCTTC. It translates to CASSDRREFDGYTF.